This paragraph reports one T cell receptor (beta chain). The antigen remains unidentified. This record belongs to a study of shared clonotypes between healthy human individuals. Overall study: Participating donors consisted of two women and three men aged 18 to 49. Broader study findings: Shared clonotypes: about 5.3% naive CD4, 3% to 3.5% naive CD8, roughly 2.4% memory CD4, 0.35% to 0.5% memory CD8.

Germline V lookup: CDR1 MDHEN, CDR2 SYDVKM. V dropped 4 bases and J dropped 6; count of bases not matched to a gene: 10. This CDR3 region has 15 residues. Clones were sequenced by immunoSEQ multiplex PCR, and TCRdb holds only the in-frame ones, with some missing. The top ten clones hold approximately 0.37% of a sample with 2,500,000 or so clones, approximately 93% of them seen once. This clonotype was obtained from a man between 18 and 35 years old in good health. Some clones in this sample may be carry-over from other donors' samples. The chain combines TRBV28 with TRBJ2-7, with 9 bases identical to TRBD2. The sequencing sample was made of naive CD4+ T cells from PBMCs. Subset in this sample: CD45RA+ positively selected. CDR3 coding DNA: TGTGCCAGCAGTTCCCTTCGCGGGAGGGTCGTCGAGCAGTACTTC. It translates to CASSSLRGRVVEQYF.